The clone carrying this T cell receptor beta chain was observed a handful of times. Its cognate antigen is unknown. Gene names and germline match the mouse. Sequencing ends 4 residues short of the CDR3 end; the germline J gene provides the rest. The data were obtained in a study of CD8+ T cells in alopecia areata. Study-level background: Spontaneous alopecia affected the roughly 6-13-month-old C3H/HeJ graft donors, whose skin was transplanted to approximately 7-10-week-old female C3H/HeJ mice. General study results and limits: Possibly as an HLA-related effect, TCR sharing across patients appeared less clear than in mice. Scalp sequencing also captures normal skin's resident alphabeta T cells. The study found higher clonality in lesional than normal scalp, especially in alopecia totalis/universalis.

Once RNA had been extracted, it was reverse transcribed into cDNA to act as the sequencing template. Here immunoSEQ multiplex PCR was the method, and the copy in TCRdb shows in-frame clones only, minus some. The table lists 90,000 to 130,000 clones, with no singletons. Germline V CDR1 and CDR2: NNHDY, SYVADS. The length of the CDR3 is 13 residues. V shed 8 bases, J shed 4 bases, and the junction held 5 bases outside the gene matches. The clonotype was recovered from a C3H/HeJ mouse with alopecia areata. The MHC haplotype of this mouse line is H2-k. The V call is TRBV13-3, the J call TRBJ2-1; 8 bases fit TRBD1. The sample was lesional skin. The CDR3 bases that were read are TGTGCCAGTCAGGGGGCGAGGTATGCT. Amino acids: CASQGARYA. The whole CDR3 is CASQGARYAEQFF.